A selection of T cell receptor beta chains follows, all from one sample in a study of shared clonotypes between healthy human individuals. Repertoires were generated with immunoSEQ multiplex PCR, while TCRdb's copy carries only in-frame clones and drops some. The data hold roughly 2,500,000 clones, with approximately 93% observed a single time. Sequenced input: naive CD4+ T cells from PBMCs. The receptors originated from a young man in good health. Some clones in this sample may be carry-over from other donors' samples. CDR3s include the opening cysteine and the closing phenylalanine or tryptophan. A D gene is named only where the DNA matches it firmly. Rows give clone size only sometimes, using once, few, many, or a class for an expanded clone.

clone size,V gene,D gene,J gene,CDR3 protein,CDR3 DNA
NA,TRBV9,TRBD1,TRBJ2-3,CASSVGQGVPDTQYF,TGTGCCAGCAGCGTAGGACAGGGGGTCCCAGATACGCAGTATTTT
NA,TRBV7-9,NA,TRBJ2-7,CASSPARKTGLPGYEQYF,TGTGCCAGCAGCCCGGCACGGAAGACAGGCCTGCCTGGCTACGAGCAGTACTTC
NA,TRBV28,NA,TRBJ2-5,CASSFSGAGQETQYF,TGTGCCAGCAGTTTTAGCGGTGCTGGGCAAGAGACCCAGTACTTC
NA,TRBV27,NA,TRBJ1-2,CASSSLRAGLDGYTF,TGTGCCAGCAGTTCCCTCCGGGCAGGGTTGGATGGCTACACCTTC
once,TRBV15,NA,TRBJ2-7,CATSSSLYEQYF,TGTGCCACCAGCAGTAGCCTATACGAGCAGTACTTC
NA,TRBV9,TRBD2,TRBJ2-1,CASSVAAGSYNEQFF,TGTGCCAGCAGCGTAGCAGCGGGGAGTTACAATGAGCAGTTCTTC
NA,TRBV5-5,NA,TRBJ2-1,CASSYRTSSSYNEQFF,TGTGCCAGCAGCTACCGGACTTCTAGCTCCTACAATGAGCAGTTCTTC
once,TRBV6-1,NA,TRBJ1-1,CLTEGITGTEAFF,TGCCTTACCGAGGGCATTACCGGCACTGAAGCTTTCTTT
once,TRBV6-5,TRBD1,TRBJ2-1,CASSLTGTVVNEQFF,TGTGCCAGCAGTCTTACCGGGACAGTGGTCAATGAGCAGTTCTTC
NA,TRBV7-9,TRBD1,TRBJ1-1,CASSLEDRVVGTEAFF,TGTGCCAGCAGCTTAGAGGACAGGGTAGTAGGGACTGAAGCTTTCTTT
once,TRBV7-9,NA,TRBJ2-5,CASSFPSGTAETQYF,TGTGCCAGCAGCTTTCCCTCCGGGACTGCAGAGACCCAGTACTTC
once,TRBV5-1,TRBD2,TRBJ2-1,CATMGLAGSNEQFF,TGCGCCACCATGGGACTAGCGGGATCCAATGAGCAGTTCTTC
NA,TRBV7-2,TRBD2,TRBJ2-1,CASSLGPSGYNEQFF,TGTGCCAGCAGCTTAGGCCCTAGCGGCTACAATGAGCAGTTCTTC
NA,TRBV28,NA,TRBJ1-6,CASSLAYRGDSPLHF,TGTGCCAGCAGTCTTGCATACCGGGGTGATTCACCCCTCCACTTT
NA,TRBV28,TRBD1,TRBJ1-1,CASSIRQGAKTEAFF,TGTGCCAGCAGTATAAGACAGGGGGCGAAGACTGAAGCTTTCTTT
NA,TRBV5-1,NA,TRBJ2-5,CASSQVGRETQYF,TGCGCCAGCAGCCAAGTGGGGAGGGAGACCCAGTACTTC
NA,TRBV29-1,NA,TRBJ2-5,CSVEVGGARTQYF,TGCAGCGTTGAAGTAGGCGGGGCGCGGACCCAGTACTTC
NA,TRBV29-1,NA,TRBJ2-5,CSVTASDQETQYF,TGCAGCGTTACAGCTAGCGACCAAGAGACCCAGTACTTC
NA,TRBV7-3,NA,TRBJ2-1,CARLLGEQFF,TGTGCCCGCTTACTTGGCGAGCAGTTCTTC
NA,TRBV27,TRBD2,TRBJ2-2,CASSLSGTRPGELFF,TGTGCCAGCAGTTTATCCGGGACTAGACCCGGGGAGCTGTTTTTT
NA,TRBV19,TRBD1,TRBJ2-5,CASSRQGGETQYF,TGTGCCAGTAGTCGACAGGGCGGAGAGACCCAGTACTTC
NA,TRBV5-1,NA,TRBJ1-1,CASSLVGTLNTEAFF,TGCGCCAGCAGCTTGGTCGGGACATTAAACACTGAAGCTTTCTTT
NA,TRBV5-1,NA,TRBJ2-1,CASSLEARTKLQFF,TGCGCCAGCAGCTTGGAGGCCCGGACCAAACTCCAGTTCTTC
NA,TRBV7-2,NA,TRBJ2-3,CASSPTRPSYTQYF,TGTGCCAGCAGCCCGACGCGACCCTCTTATACGCAGTATTTT
NA,TRBV2,NA,TRBJ2-5,CASSLTEETQYF,TGTGCCAGCAGCCTCACTGAAGAGACCCAGTACTTC
NA,TRBV7-2,NA,TRBJ1-3,CASSPPGLGNTIYF,TGTGCCAGCAGCCCGCCAGGGCTGGGAAACACCATATATTTT
NA,TRBV7-3,NA,TRBJ2-5,CASSPGTWETQYF,TGTGCCAGCAGCCCAGGGACCTGGGAGACCCAGTACTTC
NA,TRBV7-3,TRBD2,TRBJ2-7,CASSLVAGSYEQYF,TGTGCCAGCAGCTTAGTAGCGGGCTCCTACGAGCAGTACTTC
NA,TRBV5-1,TRBD1,TRBJ2-7,CASSLARDRGYEQYF,TGCGCCAGCAGCTTGGCCCGGGACAGGGGCTACGAGCAGTACTTC
NA,TRBV5-1,TRBD2,TRBJ2-1,CASSLSPSGYNEQFF,TGCGCCAGCAGCTTGTCCCCTAGCGGGTACAATGAGCAGTTCTTC
NA,TRBV6-5,NA,TRBJ1-5,CASRRDSNQPQHF,TGTGCCAGCAGGCGGGATAGCAATCAGCCCCAGCATTTT
few,TRBV9,NA,TRBJ1-1,CASSVGGRVNTEAFF,TGTGCCAGCAGCGTAGGGGGCCGGGTGAACACTGAAGCTTTCTTT